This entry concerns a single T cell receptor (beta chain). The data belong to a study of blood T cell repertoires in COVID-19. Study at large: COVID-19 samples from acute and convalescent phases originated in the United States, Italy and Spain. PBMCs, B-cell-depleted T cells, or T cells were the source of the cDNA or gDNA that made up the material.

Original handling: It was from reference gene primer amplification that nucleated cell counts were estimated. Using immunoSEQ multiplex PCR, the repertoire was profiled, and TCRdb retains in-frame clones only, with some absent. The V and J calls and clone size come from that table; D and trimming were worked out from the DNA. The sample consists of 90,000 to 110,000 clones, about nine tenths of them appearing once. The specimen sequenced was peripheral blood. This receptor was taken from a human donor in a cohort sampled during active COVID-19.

CDR3 sequence reads: CASSWGEGRNEQFF. As DNA, the CDR3 is TGCGCCAGCAGCTGGGGGGAGGGCCGGAATGAGCAGTTCTTC. The gene calls are TRBV5-1 and TRBJ2-1; TRBD2 matches 7 bases. V shed 3 bases and J 7 bases; nucleotides not matched to a gene: 7. The CDR3 has 14 residues. Germline V gene sequence: CDR1 SGHRS, CDR2 YFSETQ.